This entry lists 2 T cell receptor beta chains sequenced from one sample in a study of cytomegalovirus exposure and HLA in healthy donors. Here immunoSEQ multiplex PCR was the method, and the copy in TCRdb shows in-frame clones only, minus some. In the table there are under 300,000 clones, around 89% of which are singletons. The sample was PBMCs. Receptors originate from a woman aged 18-29 years in good health and CMV-seronegative.

This chain uses TRBV7-9 with TRBJ2-1; TRBD1 matches at 9 bases. This CDR3 contains 15 residues. In germline, CDR1 is SEHNR, CDR2 FQNEAQ (reference sequence). V was pared by 5 bases and J by 2 bases, with 4 bases of the junction left unmatched. The CDR3 is CASSRTGEPYNEQFF. The CDR3 DNA sequence: TGTGCCAGCAGCCGGACAGGGGAACCCTACAATGAGCAGTTCTTC.

The chain employs TRBV28 and TRBJ2-3, with D tentatively TRBD1 (5 bases). V dropped 7 bases and J dropped 3 bases, with 17 bases sitting between them. CDR1 is MDHEN, CDR2 SYDVKM, per germline. This CDR3 is 15 amino acids long. In DNA form, the CDR3 reads TGTGCCAGCAATGGGATGGGCAGGGCTACAGATACGCAGTATTTT. Its protein is CASNGMGRATDTQYF.